Presented here are 17 T cell receptor beta chains from one specimen sequenced in a study of early stage breast cancer tumors. The protocol was immunoSEQ multiplex PCR, while the TCRdb copy is restricted to in-frame clones and leaves out a portion. The sample lists tens of thousands of clones, roughly 72% occurring once. What was sequenced was blood. All receptors come from a person aged 55 to 75 with breast cancer.

The V and J genes are TRBV6-1 and TRBJ2-3, with TRBD2 matching over 10 bases. The CDR3 spans 14 residues. After removal of 4 bases from V and 4 bases from J, the junction contained 2 bases not matched to a gene. CDR1 and CDR2 (germline): MNHNS, SASEGT. The CDR3: CASSGLAGADTQYF. The CDR3 DNA reads TGTGCCAGCAGTGGGCTAGCGGGGGCAGATACGCAGTATTTT.

The chain recombines TRBV29-1 with TRBJ2-1; D not resolved. The ends were cut back, 1 base at V and 4 bases at J, with 5 bases in the middle. The CDR3 is 12 residues long. Looked up from germline, CDR1 is SQVTM and CDR2 is ANQGSEA. CDR3 nucleotides: TGCAGCGTTGAAGGCAGTTACAATGAGCAGTTCTTC. Protein sequence: CSVEGSYNEQFF.

V usage is TRBV21-1 and J usage is TRBJ1-1. TRBV21-1 is a pseudogene. The CDR3 covers 18 residues. The CDR3 DNA is TGTGCCAGCAGCAAAGGCGGGTTAACTTTTCGAGAGCCCACTGAAGCTTTCTTT. The encoded protein is CASSKGGLTFREPTEAFF.

This chain uses TRBV4-2 with TRBJ2-5; D is tentatively TRBD1 or TRBD2 (5 bases each). The germline V gene has CDR1 LGHNA and CDR2 YNFKEQ. The V and J ends lost 0 bases and 0 bases respectively, with 14 bases between them. The length of the CDR3 is 17 residues. In nucleotides, the CDR3 is TGTGCCAGCAGCCAAGATCCGTCTGGGACGTACCAAGAGACCCAGTACTTC. It specifies CASSQDPSGTYQETQYF.

This chain links TRBV28 with TRBJ1-5; no clear D gene. Deletions cut 1 base from V and 4 bases from J, with 8 bases between. Per germline, CDR1 MDHEN and CDR2 SYDVKM. This CDR3 spans 14 amino acids. CDR3 amino acids: CASSLLRYNQPQHF. The CDR3 DNA reads as TGTGCCAGCAGTTTATTGAGGTATAATCAGCCCCAGCATTTT.

This chain connects TRBV9 to TRBJ2-6; no reliable D call. Germline lookup yields CDR1 SGDLS and CDR2 YYNGEE. This CDR3 has 14 amino acids. Trimming stripped 2 bases from V and 2 bases from J, with 5 bases between. DNA of the CDR3: TGTGCCAGCAGCGTCCAGGCTGGGGCCAACGTCCTGACTTTC. Its protein product is CASSVQAGANVLTF.

The chain combines TRBV15 with TRBJ1-5; 7 bases match TRBD1. Germline assignment: CDR1 LNHNV and CDR2 YYDKDF (reference sequence). Losses at the gene ends were 1 base for V and 2 bases for J; bases not matched to a gene: 5. This CDR3 region has 16 residues. Here the CDR3 DNA reads TGTGCCACCAGCAGAGTTGAGGGGGCTGGCAATCAGCCCCAGCATTTT. Amino acids: CATSRVEGAGNQPQHF.

The chain has TRBV11-1 and TRBJ1-2; 8 nucleotides agree with TRBD1. Germline-derived CDR1 and CDR2 are SGHAT and FQDESV (reference sequence). CDR3 length equals 14 residues. J lost 6 bases, V lost 5 bases, and 8 bases had no gene match. The CDR3 DNA reads as TGTGCCAGCAGCCCCTGGACAGGGAGGGATGGCTACACCTTC. Its protein product is CASSPWTGRDGYTF. The full variable domain, rest sourced from reference TRBV11-1 and TRBJ1-2, is EAEVAQSPRYKITEKSQAVAFWCDPISGHATLYWYRQILGQGPELLVQFQDESVVDDSQLPKDRFSAERLKGVDSTLKIQPAELGDSAMYLCASSPWTGRDGYTFGSGTRLTVV.

V gene TRBV6-1 combines with J gene TRBJ1-1; TRBD1 might be the D (5 bases). Germline V gene lookup returns CDR1 MNHNS and CDR2 SASEGT. The germline V and J ends were trimmed by 6 bases and 11 bases, with 19 bases remaining between them. The CDR3 runs 13 residues. CDR3 DNA: TGTGCCAGCAGAACACACGGGCAGGGTGCGGCTTTCTTT. This sequence encodes CASRTHGQGAAFF.

V gene TRBV27 combines with J gene TRBJ2-7, with D possibly TRBD1 on 5 matching bases. V lost 4 bases and J 2 bases, leaving 12 bases between the germline ends. CDR3 length equals 14 residues. The V gene's germline CDR1 is MNHEY and CDR2 SMNVEV (reference sequence). CDR3 sequence: CASSSPRETYEQYF. Written as DNA, the CDR3 is TGTGCCAGCAGTTCCCCCAGGGAAACCTACGAGCAGTACTTC.

The V gene is TRBV28, the J gene TRBJ1-5; D is unclear. There are 16 residues in the CDR3. Trimming stripped 7 bases from V and 0 bases from J, with 16 bases between. Germline V gene sequence: CDR1 MDHEN, CDR2 SYDVKM. The CDR3 loop reads CASTSSPGYSNQPQHF. The CDR3 DNA sequence: TGTGCCAGCACCTCGAGTCCAGGTTATAGCAATCAGCCCCAGCATTTT.

This clone has more than one count but fewer than ten. The chain has TRBV7-9 and TRBJ2-1; possibly TRBD1 or TRBD2 for D (5 bases each). Between the trimmed V and J ends, which lost 4 bases and 10 bases, there was a span of 17 bases. The CDR3 sequence is 14 residues long. Germline loops: CDR1 SEHNR, CDR2 FQNEAQ (reference sequence). CDR3 protein: CASSSDGTGREQFF. Written as DNA, the CDR3 is TGTGCCAGCAGCTCTGACGGTACGGGGCGGGAGCAGTTCTTC.

This chain uses TRBV7-9 with TRBJ2-5; D tentatively reads TRBD1 or TRBD2 (5 bases each). V lost 6 bases and J lost 4, with 21 bases in between. Germline CDR1 and CDR2: SEHNR and FQNEAQ (reference sequence). This CDR3 has 16 residues. For the CDR3, the DNA is TGTGCCAGCAGGCTTGGACGGGGCGCCCGGACAGAGACCCAGTACTTC. Translation gives CASRLGRGARTETQYF.

The V call is TRBV29-1, the J call TRBJ2-7, with D possibly TRBD2 on 6 matching bases. The CDR3 runs 11 residues. Germline lookup yields CDR1 SQVTM and CDR2 ANQGSEA. The V end lost 5 bases, the J end lost 6 bases, and 11 bases lay between the germline ends. The CDR3 protein is CSVRDSFEQYF. The DNA of the CDR3 is TGCAGCGTTCGGGACTCGTTCGAGCAGTACTTC.

This clone was counted a few times. V and J are TRBV7-3 and TRBJ1-6, with TRBD1 matching over 8 bases. Germline V CDR1 and CDR2: SGHTA, FQGTGA. J gave up 9 bases and V 5 bases, and 3 bases lay outside the gene matches. The CDR3 covers 13 residues. DNA of the CDR3: TGTGCCAGCAGCACGGACAGGGTTTCACCCCTCCACTTT. Translated: CASSTDRVSPLHF.

V usage is TRBV18 and J usage is TRBJ1-2, with no clear D. The CDR3 runs to 16 residues. Trimming removed 3 bases at V and 6 bases at J, with 20 bases between. CDR1 and CDR2 (germline): KGHSH, LQKENI. The CDR3 here is CASSPHPYYQGDGYTF. CDR3 nucleotide sequence: TGTGCCAGCTCACCGCACCCGTACTATCAAGGCGATGGCTACACCTTC.

This clone was recorded only once. This chain connects TRBV7-6 to TRBJ1-5; TRBD1 might be the D (5 bases). Per the germline V gene, CDR1 is SGHVS and CDR2 is FNYEAQ. Trimming removed 0 bases from V and 4 bases from J, with 10 bases in between. The CDR3 length is 15 residues. The CDR3 sequence: CASSLALGPNQPQHF. The CDR3 DNA reads as TGTGCCAGCAGCTTAGCCCTGGGGCCTAATCAGCCCCAGCATTTT.